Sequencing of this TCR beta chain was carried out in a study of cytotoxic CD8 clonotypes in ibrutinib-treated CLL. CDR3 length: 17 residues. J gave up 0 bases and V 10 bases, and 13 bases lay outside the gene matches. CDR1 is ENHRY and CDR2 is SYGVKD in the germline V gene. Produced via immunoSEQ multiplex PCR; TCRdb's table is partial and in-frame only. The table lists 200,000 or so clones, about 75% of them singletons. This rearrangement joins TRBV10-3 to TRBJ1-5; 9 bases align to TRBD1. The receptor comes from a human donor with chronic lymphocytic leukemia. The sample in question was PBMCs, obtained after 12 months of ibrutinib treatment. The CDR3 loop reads CATHRGHPTYSNQPQHF. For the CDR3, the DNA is TGTGCCACCCACAGGGGGCACCCCACTTATAGCAATCAGCCCCAGCATTTT.